Presented here are 9 T cell receptor beta chains from one specimen sequenced in a study of T cells expressing NK-cell markers. TCRdb reanalyzed the 5' RACE reads, giving one entry per CDR3 protein sequence and no DNA. The sample data list 400,000 to 550,000 distinct CDR3 sequences. The sample consisted of blood T cells: a sorted CD56 or NKG2C T cell subset, CD4+ or CD8+ T cells, or bulk PBMC T cells (not recorded which). The receptors shown here come from a woman between 18 and 70 years old in good health.

The V and J genes are TRBV7-2 and TRBJ1-1. The CDR3 contains 13 residues. CDR1 and CDR2 from the germline V gene are SGHTA and FQGNSA. CDR3 amino acids: CASRQGRGAEAFF.

The chain has TRBV5-5 and TRBJ2-7; without DNA, the TCRdb call of TRBD1 cannot be checked. The germline V gene encodes CDR1 SGHKS and CDR2 YYEKEE (reference sequence). The CDR3 has 17 residues. The CDR3 loop is CASSSTSRGIAHYEQYF.

V and J are TRBV7-9 and TRBJ1-6; the TRBD1 assignment by TCRdb is unverifiable without DNA. The CDR3 is 15 amino acids. Germline assignment: CDR1 SEHNR and CDR2 FQNEAQ (reference sequence). CDR3 loop: CASSLGTGGGSPLHF.

V and J are TRBV7-6 and TRBJ2-1; TCRdb proposes TRBD2, but this gene call is untestable without DNA. Germline V CDR1 and CDR2: SGHVS, FNYEAQ. There are 19 residues in the CDR3. CDR3 sequence reads: CASSTIAGGPVLEKNEQFF.

The chain is built from TRBV4-3 and TRBJ2-2. The CDR3 spans 16 residues. The germline V gene encodes CDR1 LGHNA and CDR2 YSLEER. CDR3: CASSPSQKGNTGELFF.

The chain combines TRBV7-9 with TRBJ2-4; TCRdb's D call, TRBD1, is unchecked because there is no DNA. The V gene's germline CDR1 is SEHNR and CDR2 FQNEAQ (reference sequence). CDR3 size: 14 residues. The CDR3 sequence is CASSLALGENIQYF.

V gene TRBV20-1 combines with J gene TRBJ1-2. Looked up from germline, CDR1 is DFQATT and CDR2 is SNEGSKA (reference sequence). This CDR3 comprises 15 residues. The CDR3 region is CSARIGRPTNYGYTF.

This chain connects TRBV24-1 to TRBJ2-1; the TCRdb D gene call, TRBD1, has no DNA to confirm it. The CDR3 loop spans 14 amino acids. Germline V gene data show CDR1 as KGHDR and CDR2 as SFDVKD. The CDR3 here is CATSRTGATNEQFF.

This chain uses TRBV5-1 with TRBJ2-7; absent DNA, TCRdb's TRBD1 call cannot be checked. The CDR3 covers 15 residues. Germline V CDR1 and CDR2: SGHRS, YFSETQ. The CDR3 is CASSLSGTRFYEQYF.